These T cell receptor beta chains were read from a single sample in a study of T-cell reconstitution after alpha-beta-depleted transplantation in children. TCRdb fed the PCR reads into MiXCR, producing one record per CDR3 protein. The data contain about a million distinct CDR3 sequences, 25% to 35% of them singletons. Sequences were derived from PBMCs, mostly from graft donor cells, sampled 360 days after TCRalphabeta/CD19-depleted stem cell transplant. The receptor set was obtained from a boy in the first two years of life who had a stem cell transplant for SCID, so the T cells may come from the graft donor. CDR3s include the opening cysteine and the closing phenylalanine or tryptophan. The order of the fields is J gene, V gene, clone size, CDR3 length, D gene, CDR3 DNA, CDR3 protein. D genes are given only for firm matches. The size field is filled for only some rows; it gives once, few, many or a size class.

>TRBJ2-7|TRBV29-1|few|13|TRBD1
TGCAGCGTGGGGGACAGGGGGGACTACGAGCAGTACTTC
CSVGDRGDYEQYF
>TRBJ2-1|TRBV6-1|NA|16|TRBD2
TGTGCCAGCAGTCCCCTAGGGCGGGGGACCTACAATGAGCAGTTCTTC
CASSPLGRGTYNEQFF
>TRBJ1-4|TRBV12-3/TRBV12-4|NA|13|NA
TGTGCCAGCAGTTACGGCTCGGGGGAAAAACTGTTTTTT
CASSYGSGEKLFF
>TRBJ2-3|TRBV29-1|NA|12|TRBD1
TGCAGCATAGGACAGGGGAGAGATACGCAGTATTTT
CSIGQGRDTQYF
>TRBJ2-7|TRBV10-3|few|13|NA
TGTGCCATATCCACAGTGAGTGTCTACGAGCAGTACTTC
CAISTVSVYEQYF
>TRBJ2-5|TRBV20-1|NA|12|NA
TGCAGTGCTCCCCGGTTTTTTGAGACCCAGTACTTC
CSAPRFFETQYF
>TRBJ2-4|TRBV7-2|few|14|NA
TGTGCCAGCAGCCCCCGTACAGGGAAAAACATTCAGTACTTC
CASSPRTGKNIQYF
>TRBJ2-7|TRBV24-1|few|13|NA
TGTGCCACCTTTTTAGGGCCCTCCTACGAGCAGTACTTC
CATFLGPSYEQYF
>TRBJ2-7|TRBV29-1|many|14|TRBD1
TGCAGCGTCGCCGACAGGGGGCCAACCTACGAGCAGTACTTC
CSVADRGPTYEQYF
>TRBJ1-6|TRBV6-1|NA|17|NA
TGTGCCAGCAGCCCACCTGGACGGAACTACAAGGGTTCACCCCTCCACTTT
CASSPPGRNYKGSPLHF
>TRBJ1-1|TRBV6-2/TRBV6-3|NA|16|NA
TGTGCCAGCAGTTCCCCCGGCAGGGAGAGGGACACTGAAGCTTTCTTT
CASSSPGRERDTEAFF
>TRBJ2-1|TRBV12-3/TRBV12-4|NA|15|TRBD2
TGTGCCAGCAGGGCGGCGGGGGGGGCTTACAATGAGCAGTTCTTC
CASRAAGGAYNEQFF
>TRBJ2-5|TRBV15|few|16|NA
TGTGCCACCAGCGCCCGGGGCGCCCAAAAGCAAGAGACCCAGTACTTC
CATSARGAQKQETQYF
>TRBJ2-3|TRBV4-2|few|16|NA
TGTGCCAGCAGCCAAGTTCGAGGGGGTGAGACAGATACGCAGTATTTT
CASSQVRGGETDTQYF
>TRBJ1-4|TRBV12-3/TRBV12-4|few|14|NA
TGTGCCAGCAGTTTAATTTCCTGGGGGGAAAAACTGTTTTTT
CASSLISWGEKLFF
>TRBJ2-6|TRBV5-6|NA|17|NA
TGTGCCAGCAGCTTGGCGGGACACCTCTCTGGGGCCAACGTCCTGACTTTC
CASSLAGHLSGANVLTF
>TRBJ1-2|TRBV29-1|NA|12|TRBD1
TGCAGCGTGGACAGGGGTACCTATGGCTACACCTTC
CSVDRGTYGYTF
>TRBJ2-7|TRBV7-9|NA|15|NA
TGTGCCAGCAGCCTCTTGGTAGACACCTCCTACGAGCAGTACTTC
CASSLLVDTSYEQYF
>TRBJ2-3|TRBV7-6|few|15|TRBD1
TGTGCCAGCAGCTTCCCCGGGACAGGGGCCCATACGCAGTATTTT
CASSFPGTGAHTQYF
>TRBJ2-2|TRBV6-5|NA|16|TRBD1
TGTGCCAGCAGTACCCGACAGGGTGGTTATACCGGGGAGCTGTTTTTT
CASSTRQGGYTGELFF
>TRBJ2-1|TRBV9|few|15|TRBD1
TGTGCCAGCAGCGTAAAGGGACAGCTCTACAATGAGCAGTTCTTC
CASSVKGQLYNEQFF
>TRBJ2-3|TRBV4-1|NA|17|TRBD2
TGCGCCAGCAGCCAAGAAGGGACTAGCGGATTCACAGATACGCAGTATTTT
CASSQEGTSGFTDTQYF
>TRBJ2-3|TRBV12-3/TRBV12-4|NA|15|TRBD2
TGTGCCAGCAGTTTACTAGCGGGGGCTATAGATACGCAGTATTTT
CASSLLAGAIDTQYF
>TRBJ1-3|TRBV12-3/TRBV12-4|few|14|NA
TGTGCCAGCAGCAGATCGGGGACTGGAAACACCATATATTTT
CASSRSGTGNTIYF
>TRBJ2-7|TRBV5-1|few|14|NA
TGCGCCAGCAGCTTGCTCGGGGGCGACTACGAGCAGTACTTC
CASSLLGGDYEQYF
>TRBJ1-2|TRBV5-6|few|15|TRBD1
TGTGCCAGCAGCCTAAGACAGGGCCCCCTCTATGGCTACACCTTC
CASSLRQGPLYGYTF
>TRBJ2-3|TRBV7-2|NA|15|NA
TGTGCCAGCAGCCCATTTTTAGAGTTCAGAGATACGCAGTATTTT
CASSPFLEFRDTQYF
>TRBJ2-2|TRBV11-2|once|17|NA
TGTGCCAGCAGCTTAGACTCGACGGGACTTTTGGGGGGGGAGCTGTTTTTT
CASSLDSTGLLGGELFF
>TRBJ2-3|TRBV6-1|NA|17|NA
TGTGCCAGCAGTCCAACCCTAACCGGACCCGACACAGATACGCAGTATTTT
CASSPTLTGPDTDTQYF
>TRBJ1-5|TRBV7-6|once|15|NA
TGTGCCAGCAGCGCCCTGGACAGTTCGCGGCAGCCCCAGCATTTT
CASSALDSSRQPQHF
>TRBJ1-4|TRBV12-3/TRBV12-4|NA|14|TRBD1
TGTGCCAGCAGTTCCCCCGACAGGGAAAAGGAACTGTTTTTT
CASSSPDREKELFF
>TRBJ2-1|TRBV7-2|few|16|NA
TGTGCCAGCAGCTTAAGGGTGGATGGGTCCTACAATGAGCAGTTCTTC
CASSLRVDGSYNEQFF
>TRBJ2-6|TRBV5-6|few|17|NA
TGTGCCAGCAGCCCTGACATCCCACACTCTGGGGCCAACGTCCTGACTTTC
CASSPDIPHSGANVLTF
>TRBJ1-2|TRBV30|NA|11|NA
TGTGCCTGGAGTGTACGCAGTGGCTACACCTTC
CAWSVRSGYTF
>TRBJ2-2|TRBV12-3/TRBV12-4|many|17|NA
TGTGCCAGCAGTTTTAGTTCGGCAGGGATCAACACCGGGGAGCTGTTTTTT
CASSFSSAGINTGELFF
>TRBJ2-2|TRBV5-5|NA|16|TRBD2
TGTGCCAGCAGCGGGAACCCGACTAGCCGGGTCGGGGAGCTGTTTTTT
CASSGNPTSRVGELFF
>TRBJ2-1|TRBV6-5|NA|15|TRBD1
TGTGCCAGCAGTTATGGGGACAGATTATACAATGAGCAGTTCTTC
CASSYGDRLYNEQFF
>TRBJ1-1|TRBV12-3/TRBV12-4|NA|13|NA
TGTGCCAGCCGCCTAACAGGGCAAACTGAAGCTTTCTTT
CASRLTGQTEAFF
>TRBJ2-1|TRBV5-1|few|17|TRBD2
TGCGCCAGCAGCTCCGGACTAGCGGGTGGGTACTACAATGAGCAGTTCTTC
CASSSGLAGGYYNEQFF
>TRBJ2-1|TRBV5-1|NA|13|NA
TGCGCCAGCAGAGTACCGGGTGGCAATGAGCAGTTCTTC
CASRVPGGNEQFF
>TRBJ2-3|TRBV4-2|NA|17|NA
TGTGCCAGCAGCCAAGATTTCTGGCAGGGGAGGACAGATACGCAGTATTTT
CASSQDFWQGRTDTQYF
>TRBJ2-3|TRBV5-6|few|16|TRBD1
TGTGCCAGCAGCGCTATCCGGGACAGGGGACCAGATACGCAGTATTTT
CASSAIRDRGPDTQYF